This T cell receptor (beta chain) was obtained from a study of OX40 agonist ivuxolimab in advanced cancers. Across the whole study: Averaging 60 years in age, with a range of about 23 to 79, the cohort was approximately 83% male. Partial responses were achieved by three patients, of whom one had hepatocellular carcinoma and two had cutaneous melanoma. Study observations and caveats: Circulating CD4+ and CD8+ T cells showed clonal expansion by week 6 at 0.1 to 3.0 mg/kg.

CDR1 MGHDK and CDR2 SYGVNS come from the germline V gene. Trimming took off 3 bases at V and 3 bases at J, with 23 bases between the two ends. The CDR3 has 18 amino acids. The table came from immunoSEQ multiplex PCR; TCRdb's copy has only in-frame clones and leaves some out. The data contain approximately 50,000 clones, about 85% of them singletons. Points on this clone: Its target is not known.

The sample was CD4+ or CD8+ T cells sorted from blood, taken in a trial of the OX40 agonist ivuxolimab. This receptor was obtained from an adult with an advanced solid tumor such as melanoma, head and neck, liver or kidney cancer. V and J are TRBV25-1 and TRBJ1-1, with D maybe TRBD1 (6 bases). The CDR3 spells CASSDRGGRTALDTEAFF. DNA of the CDR3: TGTGCCAGCAGTGACCGGGGGGGGCGAACCGCCTTGGACACTGAAGCTTTCTTT.